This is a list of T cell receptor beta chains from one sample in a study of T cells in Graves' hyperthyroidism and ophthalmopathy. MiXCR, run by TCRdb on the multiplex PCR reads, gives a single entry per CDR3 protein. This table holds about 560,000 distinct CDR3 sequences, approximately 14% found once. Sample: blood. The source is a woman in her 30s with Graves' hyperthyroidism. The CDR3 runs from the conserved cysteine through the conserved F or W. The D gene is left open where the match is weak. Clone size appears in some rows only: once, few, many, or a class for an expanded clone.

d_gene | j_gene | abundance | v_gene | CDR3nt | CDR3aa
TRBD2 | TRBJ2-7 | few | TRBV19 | TGTGCCAGTAGTATAGTTGCGGGAGGAACCTACGAGCAGTACTTC | CASSIVAGGTYEQYF
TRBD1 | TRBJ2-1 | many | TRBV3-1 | TGTGCCAGCAGCCAAGACCCGTTGCGGGGACAGGCAACCAATGAGCAGTTCTTC | CASSQDPLRGQATNEQFF
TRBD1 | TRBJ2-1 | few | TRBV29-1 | TGCAGCGTCAGGGGGAATGAGCAGTTCTTC | CSVRGNEQFF
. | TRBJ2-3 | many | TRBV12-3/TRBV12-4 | TGTGCCAGCAGGATTGACGGTGACTACACAGATACGCAGTATTTT | CASRIDGDYTDTQYF
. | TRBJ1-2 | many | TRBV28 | TGTGCCAGCAGTTTCGGGGGGAACCTCTATGGCTACACCTTC | CASSFGGNLYGYTF
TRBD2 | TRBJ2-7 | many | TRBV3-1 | TGTGCCAGCAGCCTCAAAGCGACTAGCGGGAGTAGCTACGAGCAGTACTTC | CASSLKATSGSSYEQYF
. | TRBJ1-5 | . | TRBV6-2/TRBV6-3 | TGTGCCAGCAGTTACTCGTGGGCGCCCGGGCAGCCCCAGCATTTT | CASSYSWAPGQPQHF
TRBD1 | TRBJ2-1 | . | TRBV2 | TGTGCCAGCACTAAGGGGGCGCGGGTAGAGCAGTTCTTC | CASTKGARVEQFF
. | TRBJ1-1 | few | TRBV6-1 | TGTGCCAGCAAGGGCGGCAGCATGAACACTGAAGCTTTCTTT | CASKGGSMNTEAFF
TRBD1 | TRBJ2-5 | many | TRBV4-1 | TGCGCCAGCAGCCAGGGTCCAGGGACAGGTGAAGAGACCCAGTACTTC | CASSQGPGTGEETQYF
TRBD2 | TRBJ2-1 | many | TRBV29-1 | TGCAGCGTTGGAGGGACTAGCGGGAGGAATAATGAGCAGTTCTTC | CSVGGTSGRNNEQFF
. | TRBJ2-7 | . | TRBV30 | TGTGCCTGGGAAAACAACTACAATGAGCAGTACTTC | CAWENNYNEQYF
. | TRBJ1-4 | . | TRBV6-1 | TGTGCCAGCAGTTTCGACTGGACAACTAATGAAAAACTGTTTTTT | CASSFDWTTNEKLFF
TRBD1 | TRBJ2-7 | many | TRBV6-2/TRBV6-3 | TGTGCCAGCATGGACAGGGGGAAGACTAGCAGTTCCTACGAGCAGTACTTC | CASMDRGKTSSSYEQYF
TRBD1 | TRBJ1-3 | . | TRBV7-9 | TGTGCCAGCAGCCCGGGGACAGACAGAAACACCATATATTTT | CASSPGTDRNTIYF
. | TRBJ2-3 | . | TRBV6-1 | TGTGCCAGCAGTGTATCCGGGGGCACAGATACGCAGTATTTT | CASSVSGGTDTQYF
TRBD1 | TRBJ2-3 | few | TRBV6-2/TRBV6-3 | TGTGCCAGCAGTTCCGCCGGGACAGGGCTTAGCACAGATACGCAGTATTTT | CASSSAGTGLSTDTQYF
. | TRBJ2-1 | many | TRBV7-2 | TGTGCCAGCAGCTTAGCTTACGTCGGGTTGGGGAATGAGCAGTTCTTC | CASSLAYVGLGNEQFF
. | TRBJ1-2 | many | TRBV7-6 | TGTGCCAGCAGCTCGACGGTGGGGGATTCTGGCTACACCTTC | CASSSTVGDSGYTF
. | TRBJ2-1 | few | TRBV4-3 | TGCGCCAGCAGCCAGCAAGGTATCCACAATGAGCAGTTCTTC | CASSQQGIHNEQFF
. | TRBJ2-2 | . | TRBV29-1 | TGCAGCGTTGAGAGGGGACGAACGAACACCGGGGAGCTGTTTTTT | CSVERGRTNTGELFF
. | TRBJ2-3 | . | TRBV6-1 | TGTGCCAGCAGAATGCCGGGGGAGGCAGATACGCAGTATTTT | CASRMPGEADTQYF
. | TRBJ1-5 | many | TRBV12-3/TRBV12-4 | TGTGCCAGCAGTCCATCGGACACGACAGGGCCCCAGCATTTT | CASSPSDTTGPQHF
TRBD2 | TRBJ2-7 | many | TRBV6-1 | TGTGCCAGCAGTGAAAGAGTAAGCGGGAGCCCCCACGAGCAGTACTTC | CASSERVSGSPHEQYF
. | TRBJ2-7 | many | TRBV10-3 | TGTGCCATCAGTGATTACAGGGAAAACGAGCAGTACTTC | CAISDYRENEQYF
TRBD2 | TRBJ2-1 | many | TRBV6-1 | TGTGCCAGCAGTTCCCCCGTTTCTAGCGGGAGGTTTAATGAGCAGTTCTTC | CASSSPVSSGRFNEQFF
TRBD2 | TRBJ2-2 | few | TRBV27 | TGTGCCAGCAGTGACAGATTAGCGGGAGGGCTTTCCGAGGAGCTGTTTTTT | CASSDRLAGGLSEELFF
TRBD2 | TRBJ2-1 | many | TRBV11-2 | TGTGCCAGCAGCTTATTGGCGGGAGGTAATGAGCAGTTCTTC | CASSLLAGGNEQFF
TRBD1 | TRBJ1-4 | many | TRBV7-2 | TGTGCCAGCAGCAATCGACAGGGTAGGAGTGAAAAACTGTTTTTT | CASSNRQGRSEKLFF
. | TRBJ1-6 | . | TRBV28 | TGTGCCAGCAGGGAAGGTAGCTCACCCCTCCACTTT | CASREGSSPLHF
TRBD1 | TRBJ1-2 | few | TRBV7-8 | TGTGCCAGCAGCCCCCAGGGGGGGGTAGCTAACTATGGCTACACCTTC | CASSPQGGVANYGYTF
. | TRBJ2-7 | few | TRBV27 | TGTGCCAGCAGTGCGACGCCTGCACGGCACGAGCAGTACTTC | CASSATPARHEQYF
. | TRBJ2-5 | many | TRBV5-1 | TGCGCCAGCAGCTTATTGGGTTCTCAAGAGACCCAGTACTTC | CASSLLGSQETQYF
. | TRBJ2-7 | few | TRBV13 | TGTGCCAGCAGCTTAGGACACTTGACCTACGAGCAGTACTTC | CASSLGHLTYEQYF
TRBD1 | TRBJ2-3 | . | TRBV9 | TGTGCCAGCAGCGTAGTCGGACAGGGCCCGGATATGCAGTATTTT | CASSVVGQGPDMQYF
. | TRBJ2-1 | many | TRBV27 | TGTGCCAGCAGTCCCTCTTTTTCCAGCTCCTACAATGAGCAGTTCTTC | CASSPSFSSSYNEQFF
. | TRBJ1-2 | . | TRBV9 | TGTGCCAGCAGCGTAGCCTTAAAAGGTGGCTACACCTTC | CASSVALKGGYTF
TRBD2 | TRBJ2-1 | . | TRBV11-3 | TGTGCCAGCAGCTTAGCATTTAGCGGGAGTTATGAGCAGTTCTTC | CASSLAFSGSYEQFF
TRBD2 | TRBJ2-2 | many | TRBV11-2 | TGTGCCAGCAGCGAGACTAGCGGGAGGGCCTGGACCGGGGAGCTGTTTTTT | CASSETSGRAWTGELFF
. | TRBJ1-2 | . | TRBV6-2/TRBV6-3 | TGTGCCAGCAGGCTACAGGGTGGAGGCTACACCTTC | CASRLQGGGYTF
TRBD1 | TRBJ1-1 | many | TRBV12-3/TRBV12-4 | TGTGCCAGCAGTTTACATGCAGGGGGTAACACTGAAGCTTTCTTT | CASSLHAGGNTEAFF
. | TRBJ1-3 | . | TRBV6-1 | TGTGCCAGCAGCGATGACAAATCTGGAAACACCATATATTTT | CASSDDKSGNTIYF